One and the same sample provided the 28 T cell receptor beta chains below, sequenced in a study of Graves' ophthalmopathy and Graves' hyperthyroidism. Amplification of the TCR beta CDR3 regions used RNA transcripts (as template). RT-PCR was first run with HTBI primers, then multiplex PCR in a second round. TCRdb ran MiXCR on the multiplex PCR reads and lists one entry per CDR3 protein. The table lists some 350,000 distinct CDR3 sequences, roughly 15% of them singletons. The specimen was peripheral blood. The origin of the receptors is an adult woman with stable Graves' hyperthyroidism.

This clonotype was recorded once. J is TRBJ2-7 and V is TRBV28; 7 nucleotides line up with TRBD2. The CDR3 runs 14 residues. The germline V gene has CDR1 MDHEN and CDR2 SYDVKM. CDR3 amino acids: CASSLAGRSYEQWV. The CDR3 DNA is TGTGCCAGCAGTTTAGCCGGGAGGTCCTACGAGCAGTGGGTG.

This clonotype showed up just a few times. V gene TRBV27 combines with J gene TRBJ2-5, with a tentative D call TRBD2 (5 bases). Germline V lookup: CDR1 MNHEY, CDR2 SMNVEV (reference sequence). Trimming removed 5 bases from V and 1 base from J, with 14 bases in between. CDR3 size: 15 residues. In DNA, the CDR3 is TGTGCCAGCAGTGGACTGGTGACGGGCCAAGAGACCCAGTACTTC. It specifies CASSGLVTGQETQYF.

In this sample, this clonotype turned up many times. A junction end diverges from the germline sequence, so it may reflect a read error. J is TRBJ2-7 and V is TRBV12-5; D remains ambiguous. The CDR3 totals 14 residues. Per germline, CDR1 LGHNT and CDR2 FRNRAP. CDR3 residues: CASGLTRISNEQYF. The CDR3, as DNA: TGTGCTAGTGGTTTGACCCGCATCTCCAACGAGCAGTACTTC.

This clonotype occurred many times. V and J are TRBV12-3 or TRBV12-4 and TRBJ2-7; tentative D call: TRBD2 (5 bases). The CDR3 sequence is 13 residues long. The germline V and J ends were trimmed by 5 bases and 0 bases, with 8 bases remaining between them. The DNA of the CDR3 is TGTGCCAGCAGTGCCCGGGACTCCTACGAGCAGTACTTC. Its protein product is CASSARDSYEQYF.

This clonotype came up many times. The chain links TRBV7-9 to TRBJ2-7; D is perhaps TRBD1 (5 bases). The length of the CDR3 is 14 residues. Trimming removed 3 bases at V and 2 bases at J, with 11 bases between. CDR1 is SEHNR and CDR2 is FQNEAQ in the germline V gene (reference sequence). The CDR3 coding sequence is TGTGCCAGCAGCTTGGCCAGGGAAACCTACGAGCAGTACTTC. It is translated as CASSLARETYEQYF.

A few counts support this clonotype. The chain employs TRBV30 and TRBJ1-1; D gene ambiguous. Trimming left V 0 bases short and J 4 bases short, with 6 bases between. The CDR3 is 12 amino acids. The V gene's germline CDR1 is GTSNPN and CDR2 SVGIG (reference sequence). CDR3 coding DNA: TGTGCCTGGAGTGTTGATGGCACTGAAGCTTTCTTT. This encodes CAWSVDGTEAFF.

This clonotype was picked up many times. V gene TRBV20-1 combines with J gene TRBJ2-2; 9 nucleotides agree with TRBD2. CDR1 DFQATT and CDR2 SNEGSKA come from the germline V gene (reference sequence). The CDR3 length is 16 residues. After removal of 3 bases from V and 4 bases from J, the junction contained 9 bases not matched to a gene. The CDR3 spells CSARAGLAISTGELFF. The CDR3 DNA reads TGCAGTGCTAGGGCGGGACTAGCAATATCCACCGGGGAGCTGTTTTTT.

This clonotype was seen many times. V and J are TRBV7-9 and TRBJ2-5; TRBD1 aligns across 11 bases. V was clipped by 3 bases and J by 5 bases; unmatched bases: 8. The CDR3 spans 16 residues. Germline V lookup: CDR1 SEHNR, CDR2 FQNEAQ (reference sequence). The CDR3 DNA reads as TGTGCCAGCAGCTTCGGATCCGGGACAGGGGGGGAGACCCAGTACTTC. Amino acids: CASSFGSGTGGETQYF.

This sequence joins TRBV29-1 and TRBJ2-2; D may match TRBD1 or TRBD2 (6 bases each). V gave up 7 bases and J gave up 0 bases, with 12 bases separating them. This CDR3 is built from 14 residues. The V gene's germline CDR1 is SQVTM and CDR2 ANQGSEA. The CDR3 DNA follows: TGCAGCGCCCGGGGGCGGACGAACACCGGGGAGCTGTTTTTT. Translating gives CSARGRTNTGELFF.

This clonotype has at least ten counts. This chain uses TRBV6-1 with TRBJ1-2; 10 bases are a match to TRBD1. CDR3 length equals 14 residues. V shed 2 bases and J 7 bases; nucleotides not matched to a gene: 4. Per the germline V gene, CDR1 is MNHNS and CDR2 is SASEGT. CDR3 sequence reads: CASSEFGTGAGYTF. The CDR3 region has the DNA TGTGCCAGCAGTGAATTTGGGACAGGGGCTGGCTACACCTTC.

The J gene is TRBJ2-7, the V gene TRBV12-3 or TRBV12-4; D remains unclear. V gave up 6 bases and J gave up 7 bases, with 10 bases separating them. This CDR3 has 11 amino acids. As DNA, the CDR3 is TGTGCCAGCAGCCATTCGCAAGAGCAGTACTTC. Residues: CASSHSQEQYF.

This clonotype was counted many times. The chain joins TRBV12-3 or TRBV12-4 to TRBJ2-2, with TRBD2 as a possible D gene (5 bases). This CDR3 contains 15 residues. Trimming took off 10 bases at V and 3 bases at J, with 18 bases between the two ends. DNA of the CDR3: TGTGCCACCACCCACGGAGGTATTGACACCGGGGAGCTGTTTTTT. Its translation: CATTHGGIDTGELFF.

This clonotype showed up many times. The V call is TRBV28, the J call TRBJ2-4; D might be TRBD2 (6 bases). The CDR3 covers 13 residues. The germline V gene has CDR1 MDHEN and CDR2 SYDVKM. V was clipped by 3 bases and J by 4 bases, with 7 bases between them. CDR3 in amino acids: CASSLGGKNIQYF. The CDR3 DNA follows: TGTGCCAGCAGTTTGGGGGGAAAAAACATTCAGTACTTC.

This clonotype showed up many times. The chain has TRBV6-5 and TRBJ1-5, with 9 nucleotides matching TRBD1. Germline V CDR1 and CDR2: MNHEY, SVGAGI. The ends lost 5 bases at V and 8 bases at J; junction bases unmatched: 16. This CDR3 is built from 17 residues. CDR3 protein: CASSIPRGQGDREPQHF. Written as DNA, the CDR3 is TGTGCCAGCAGTATCCCCCGGGGACAGGGTGACAGGGAGCCCCAGCATTTT.

This clonotype was seen many times. This chain connects TRBV24-1 to TRBJ2-5; 7 nucleotides line up with TRBD1. The CDR3 contains 16 residues. CDR1 is KGHDR, CDR2 SFDVKD, per germline. J gave up 5 bases and V 4 bases, and 12 bases lay outside the gene matches. In DNA form, the CDR3 reads TGTGCCACCAGTGAGGGGAGACAGGGTAGGGCGGAGACCCAGTACTTC. It encodes CATSEGRQGRAETQYF.

This clonotype was seen just once. The chain uses TRBV15 and TRBJ1-2; TRBD1 aligns across 10 bases. CDR1 and CDR2 from the germline V gene are LNHNV and YYDKDF (reference sequence). With V trimmed by 0 bases and J by 6 bases, 4 bases remained unmatched. The CDR3 length is 15 residues. CDR3 coding DNA: TGTGCCACCAGCAGAGATCGGGACAGGGGAAATGGCTACACCTTC. Translated, it gives CATSRDRDRGNGYTF.

Ten or more counts support this clonotype. Compared with germline, one end of the junction differs, possibly owing to a read error. J is TRBJ2-7 and V is TRBV27; D ambiguous. Germline loops: CDR1 MNHEY, CDR2 SMNVEV (reference sequence). CDR3 length: 13 residues. The CDR3 sequence is CVSSLGVGLEQYF. Written as DNA, the CDR3 is TGTGTCAGCAGTCTAGGTGTAGGGTTAGAGCAGTACTTC.

The chain is built from TRBV7-9 and TRBJ1-6; TRBD1 matches 8 bases. Looked up from germline, CDR1 is SEHNR and CDR2 is FQNEAQ (reference sequence). The CDR3 length is 15 residues. V trimming: 6 bases; J trimming: 8 bases; junction bases outside the gene matches: 9. The CDR3 protein is CASRREGTGYSPLHF. The CDR3 bases are TGTGCCAGCAGGCGGGAAGGGACAGGCTATTCACCCCTCCACTTT.

V and J are TRBV18 and TRBJ2-7; D unresolved. V shed 3 bases and J shed 4 bases, with 10 bases lying between them. The CDR3 has 13 residues. The germline V gene has CDR1 KGHSH and CDR2 LQKENI. CDR3 coding DNA: TGTGCCAGCTCACCCCGCGAGAGTTACGAGCAGTACTTC. This codes for CASSPRESYEQYF.

This clonotype was recorded at least ten times. The chain uses TRBV4-2 and TRBJ1-2; 9 bases map to TRBD1. The CDR3 sequence is 19 residues long. The junction had 17 bases not matched to a gene; V was cut back by 3 bases and J by 3 bases. Germline CDR1 reads LGHNA; CDR2 reads YNFKEQ. In DNA, the CDR3 is TGTGCCAGCAGCCATCCCGACCCGGGACAGGGACCCGCCGACTATGGCTACACCTTC. This codes for CASSHPDPGQGPADYGYTF.

V is TRBV7-8 and J is TRBJ1-5; D may be TRBD1 (5 bases). The germline V and J ends were trimmed by 3 bases and 3 bases, with 9 bases remaining between them. CDR1 and CDR2 from the germline V gene are SGHVS and FQNEAQ. This CDR3 contains 14 residues. The CDR3 sequence: CASSFQGSNQPQHF. CDR3 in DNA: TGTGCCAGCAGCTTTCAGGGCTCCAATCAGCCCCAGCATTTT.

This clonotype showed up many times. The V and J genes are TRBV6-1 and TRBJ1-5; no clear D gene. Looked up from germline, CDR1 is MNHNS and CDR2 is SASEGT. CDR3 length: 14 amino acids. The ends were cut back, 4 bases at V and 0 bases at J, with 7 bases in the middle. CDR3 nucleotides: TGTGCCAGCAGTGTGGAGTATAGCAATCAGCCCCAGCATTTT. Its protein is CASSVEYSNQPQHF.

As to this clonotype: Just one base apart from a much larger clone, this may be a read error. The chain has TRBV3-1 and TRBJ2-7; no firm D call. There are 12 residues in the CDR3. Germline loops: CDR1 LGHDT, CDR2 YNNKEL (reference sequence). Here the CDR3 reads CASSQENSEQCF. The CDR3, as DNA: TGTGCCAGCAGCCAAGAGAATTCCGAGCAGTGCTTC.

In this sample, this clonotype turned up many times. V is TRBV20-1 and J is TRBJ2-5; D is possibly TRBD2 (6 bases). Germline loops: CDR1 DFQATT, CDR2 SNEGSKA (reference sequence). The length of the CDR3 is 16 residues. V lost 2 bases to trimming and J lost 5 bases, with 21 bases between them. The CDR3 region is CSARPPPDRAGETQYF. The CDR3 DNA sequence: TGCAGTGCTAGACCCCCCCCGGACCGGGCGGGGGAGACCCAGTACTTC.

At least ten counts were recorded for this clonotype. CDR3: CSAKQSTGLTEAFF. DNA for the CDR3: TGCAGTGCTAAACAATCCACAGGGCTCACTGAAGCTTTCTTT. V is TRBV20-1 and J is TRBJ1-1; tentatively, D is TRBD1 (6 bases). Trimming took off 4 bases at V and 4 bases at J, with 16 bases between the two ends. This CDR3 region has 14 residues. The germline gives CDR1 DFQATT, CDR2 SNEGSKA (reference sequence).

This clonotype was detected many times. The CDR3 DNA sequence: TGTGCCACCAGTGTGACCGGTAGGGACACCGGGGAGCTGTTTTTT. Translated: CATSVTGRDTGELFF. V and J are TRBV24-1 and TRBJ2-2; no clear D. The germline V and J ends were trimmed by 5 bases and 3 bases, with 12 bases remaining between them. CDR1 and CDR2 from the germline V gene are KGHDR and SFDVKD. This CDR3 spans 15 amino acids.

This clonotype was detected many times. The V gene is TRBV27, the J gene TRBJ1-1, with D tentatively TRBD1 (6 bases). The CDR3 sequence is 14 residues long. Looked up from germline, CDR1 is MNHEY and CDR2 is SMNVEV (reference sequence). V was cut by 9 bases and J by 1 base, with 15 bases left in between. This CDR3 is CARTQGSRNTEAFF. CDR3 bases: TGTGCCAGAACACAGGGATCCAGGAACACTGAAGCTTTCTTT.

This clonotype was seen at least ten times. The chain combines TRBV28 with TRBJ2-5, with TRBD1 as a possible D gene (6 bases). V was trimmed by 6 bases and J by 3 bases, leaving 8 bases between them. CDR3 length: 12 residues. Germline lookup yields CDR1 MDHEN and CDR2 SYDVKM. The CDR3 bases are TGTGCCAGCAGATGGACAGAAGAGACCCAGTACTTC. Amino acid sequence: CASRWTEETQYF.